Each of the 26 T cell receptor beta chains below was sequenced from the same sample in a study of blood T cell repertoires in COVID-19. Generated by immunoSEQ multiplex PCR, the TCRdb table keeps only in-frame clones and is missing some. The repertoire includes 200,000 to 250,000 clones, approximately 84% of them detected once, and about 3% sits in the top ten. The sequencing sample was made of peripheral blood. These receptors all come from a woman in her twenties or thirties who had recovered from COVID-19.

This clone came up a few times. V gene TRBV5-1 combines with J gene TRBJ2-1, with D maybe TRBD2 (6 bases). In germline, CDR1 is SGHRS, CDR2 YFSETQ. CDR3 length: 15 amino acids. Between the trimmed V and J ends, which lost 0 bases and 9 bases, there was a span of 16 bases. The CDR3 loop reads CASSLDPPPGGEQFF. The CDR3 DNA follows: TGCGCCAGCAGCTTGGACCCCCCACCCGGGGGTGAGCAGTTCTTC.

V and J are TRBV9 and TRBJ2-3; 9 bases are a match to TRBD2. Per the germline V gene, CDR1 is SGDLS and CDR2 is YYNGEE. V lost 4 bases and J lost 2; bases outside the gene matches: 14. The CDR3 totals 18 residues. The CDR3 reads CASSSQGSGGVYTDTQYF. In nucleotides, the CDR3 is TGTGCCAGCAGCTCTCAGGGTAGCGGGGGTGTTTACACAGATACGCAGTATTTT.

A note on this clone: A read error may account for a junction end that differs from germline. This chain links TRBV6-1 with TRBJ2-7, with 7 bases matching TRBD1. The CDR3 totals 11 residues. The germline CDR1 and CDR2 sequences are MNHNS and SASEGT. CDR3 in amino acids: CASSEWGQPLF. CDR3 nucleotides: TGTGCCAGCAGTGAGTGGGGACAGCCACTCTTC.

This chain joins TRBV6-2 or TRBV6-3 and TRBJ1-2; D is undetermined. The CDR3 has 14 residues. Germline V gives CDR1 MNHEY, CDR2 SVGEGT. Trimming removed 2 bases at V and 4 bases at J, with 11 bases between. CDR3 region: CASSYEQSPYGYTF. In DNA, the CDR3 is TGTGCCAGCAGTTACGAACAGTCTCCCTATGGCTACACCTTC.

V is TRBV5-1 and J is TRBJ2-2; 10 bases are a match to TRBD2. Germline CDR1 and CDR2: SGHRS and YFSETQ. V dropped 2 bases and J dropped 4; count of bases not matched to a gene: 2. The CDR3 has 15 residues. The CDR3 is CASSFVAGGTGELFF. For the CDR3, the DNA is TGCGCCAGCAGCTTTGTAGCGGGGGGCACCGGGGAGCTGTTTTTT.

V usage is TRBV7-9 and J usage is TRBJ1-1; D is perhaps TRBD1 (5 bases). V was shortened by 3 bases and J by 6 bases, with 11 bases between the two germline ends. The V gene's germline CDR1 is SEHNR and CDR2 FQNEAQ (reference sequence). The CDR3 loop spans 13 amino acids. The CDR3 sequence: CASSFGGYSEAFF. CDR3 DNA sequence: TGTGCCAGCAGCTTCGGGGGGTATTCTGAAGCTTTCTTT.

The rearrangement uses TRBV27 and TRBJ2-3; 14 bases map to TRBD2. The CDR3 loop spans 15 amino acids. Germline CDR1 MNHEY, CDR2 SMNVEV (reference sequence). V was pared by 5 bases and J by 4 bases, with 2 bases of the junction left unmatched. The CDR3 DNA follows: TGTGCCAGCAGTCCGACTAGCGGGGGGGCAGATACGCAGTATTTT. This gives the protein CASSPTSGGADTQYF.

CDR3 nucleotides: TGTGCCAGCAGCTGGAGGAGCGGGGTGTCAGATACGCAGTATTTT. Amino acid sequence: CASSWRSGVSDTQYF. The chain couples TRBV11-2 to TRBJ2-3; 7 positions agree with TRBD2. Losses at the gene ends were 4 bases for V and 4 bases for J; bases not matched to a gene: 8. From germline, CDR1 is SGHAT and CDR2 FQNNGV. The CDR3 is made up of 15 amino acids.

This chain joins TRBV5-8 and TRBJ1-2, with 8 bases lining up with TRBD1. Germline CDR1 is SGHTS and CDR2 is YDEGEE. The ends lost 4 bases at V and 2 bases at J; junction bases unmatched: 13. This CDR3 region has 17 residues. This CDR3 is CASSPNRDRPINYGYTF. CDR3 bases: TGTGCCAGCAGCCCCAACCGGGACAGGCCCATAAACTATGGCTACACCTTC.

This clone was counted a few times. This chain connects TRBV5-1 to TRBJ2-1, with 7 bases lining up with TRBD1. Germline trimming cut 0 bases from V and 4 bases from J; bases unmatched to any gene: 4. This CDR3 has 15 residues. Germline CDR1 is SGHRS and CDR2 is YFSETQ. The CDR3 bases are TGCGCCAGCAGCTTGGAGACGGGACAGTACAATGAGCAGTTCTTC. Translation: CASSLETGQYNEQFF. The full variable domain, rest sourced from reference TRBV5-1 and TRBJ2-1, is KAGVTQTPRYLIKTRGQQVTLSCSPISGHRSVSWYQQTPGQGLQFLFEYFSETQRNKGNFPGRFSGRQFSNSRSEMNVSTLELGDSALYLCASSLETGQYNEQFFGPGTRLTVL.

V is TRBV7-9 and J is TRBJ2-4; TRBD1 might be the D (5 bases). Germline-derived CDR1 and CDR2 are SEHNR and FQNEAQ (reference sequence). The CDR3 loop spans 15 amino acids. The germline V and J ends were trimmed by 4 bases and 8 bases, with 18 bases remaining between them. As DNA, the CDR3 is TGTGCCAGCAGCTCAAACAAGCTCGGCAGGGACATTCAGTACTTC. It specifies CASSSNKLGRDIQYF.

The chain joins TRBV2 to TRBJ2-7; 8 nucleotides line up with TRBD2. Looked up from germline, CDR1 is SNHLY and CDR2 is FYNNEI. V lost 2 bases and J lost 4; bases outside the gene matches: 4. There are 14 residues in the CDR3. The CDR3 reads CASSEILADYEQYF. CDR3 DNA: TGTGCCAGCAGTGAAATACTAGCGGATTACGAGCAGTACTTC.

The sample holds one count of this clone. V gene TRBV4-2 combines with J gene TRBJ2-7; D may be TRBD2 (6 bases). This CDR3 is built from 18 residues. The ends were cut back, 1 base at V and 6 bases at J, with 25 bases in the middle. From germline, CDR1 is LGHNA and CDR2 YNFKEQ. CDR3 protein: CASSQATSGEPLAGEQYF. The CDR3 nucleotides read TGTGCCAGCAGCCAAGCCACATCGGGGGAGCCATTGGCGGGCGAGCAGTACTTC.

V and J are TRBV30 and TRBJ1-2, with D maybe TRBD1 (6 bases). Germline V gives CDR1 GTSNPN, CDR2 SVGIG (reference sequence). This CDR3 is 15 amino acids long. The V end lost 2 bases, the J end lost 5 bases, and 18 bases lay between the germline ends. Here the CDR3 reads CAWSIIQGPVYGYTF. In DNA form, the CDR3 reads TGTGCCTGGAGTATAATCCAGGGGCCGGTTTATGGCTACACCTTC.

The chain carries TRBV7-9 and TRBJ2-1; 8 bases are a match to TRBD2. The CDR3 is 17 amino acids. Per germline, CDR1 SEHNR and CDR2 FQNEAQ (reference sequence). Unmatched junction bases numbered 16, after V lost 5 bases and J lost 7 bases. The CDR3 bases are TGTGCCAGCAGCCCTAGCCTCTCCGGGACTAGGAGGAATGAGCAGTTCTTC. Translating gives CASSPSLSGTRRNEQFF.

V is TRBV30 and J is TRBJ1-5; perhaps TRBD1 as D (5 bases). The CDR3 loop spans 15 amino acids. V was pared by 0 bases and J by 1 base, with 10 bases between. Germline V gene data show CDR1 as GTSNPN and CDR2 as SVGIG (reference sequence). The CDR3 DNA follows: TGTGCCTGGAGTGTACGGGGGGACAGCAATCAGCCCCAGCATTTT. Amino acid sequence: CAWSVRGDSNQPQHF.

V and J are TRBV10-3 and TRBJ1-2; no clear D gene. The CDR3 is made up of 13 amino acids. The V end was cut by 4 bases, the J end by 1 base, with 7 bases between. CDR1 and CDR2 from the germline V gene are ENHRY and SYGVKD. The CDR3 here is CAISAAVNYGYTF. The CDR3 DNA reads as TGTGCCATCAGTGCTGCAGTTAACTATGGCTACACCTTC.

This chain links TRBV7-2 with TRBJ2-3, with 9 bases identical to TRBD2. There are 19 residues in the CDR3. V lost 4 bases to trimming and J lost 6 bases; unmatched junction nucleotides: 20. The germline V gene encodes CDR1 SGHTA and CDR2 FQGNSA. The CDR3 nucleotides read TGTGCCAGCAGCTCTTGGGGTAGCGGGGGTTGGACCCCGGGCGATACGCAGTATTTT. Amino acids: CASSSWGSGGWTPGDTQYF.

Here the CDR3 reads CARRGRVWEKLFF. CDR3 nucleotides: TGTGCCAGGAGGGGGCGGGTTTGGGAAAAACTGTTTTTT. The chain has TRBV12-3 or TRBV12-4 and TRBJ1-4, with TRBD1 identical over 7 bases. The ends lost 9 bases at V and 8 bases at J; junction bases unmatched: 9. The CDR3 totals 13 residues.

The chain is built from TRBV5-1 and TRBJ2-3; 7 bases fit TRBD2. The CDR3 is 13 residues long. V shed 6 bases, J shed 1 base, and the junction held 2 bases outside the gene matches. CDR1 SGHRS and CDR2 YFSETQ come from the germline V gene. The CDR3 loop reads CASNRGGTDTQYF. CDR3 bases: TGCGCCAGCAATCGGGGGGGCACAGATACGCAGTATTTT.

The chain links TRBV5-4 to TRBJ2-1, with 8 positions matching TRBD2. The CDR3 contains 15 residues. In germline, CDR1 is SGHNT, CDR2 YYREEE (reference sequence). The V segment lost 2 bases and the J segment 4 bases; nucleotides outside the gene matches: 5. The CDR3 nucleotides read TGTGCCAGCAGCTTTCCGGGGGGGCGTTACAATGAGCAGTTCTTC. This translates into CASSFPGGRYNEQFF.

The chain employs TRBV11-1 and TRBJ1-3, with 7 bases matching TRBD1. The germline V gene encodes CDR1 SGHAT and CDR2 FQDESV (reference sequence). V trimming: 5 bases; J trimming: 3 bases; junction bases outside the gene matches: 10. The CDR3 is 16 amino acids. For the CDR3, the DNA is TGTGCCAGCAGCCATCCGGGACAGTCTGGTGGAAACACCATATATTTT. Protein sequence: CASSHPGQSGGNTIYF.

This chain links TRBV7-8 with TRBJ2-7, with 11 bases identical to TRBD2. Unmatched junction bases numbered 10, after V lost 3 bases and J lost 6 bases. Germline V CDR1 and CDR2: SGHVS, FQNEAQ. The CDR3 consists of 16 residues. For the CDR3, the DNA is TGTGCCAGCAGCTTGGGGACTAGCGGAGGTCTAGGCGAGCAGTACTTC. Its protein is CASSLGTSGGLGEQYF.

The chain carries TRBV6-5 and TRBJ1-2, with 11 bases fitting TRBD1. The germline V gene encodes CDR1 MNHEY and CDR2 SVGAGI. The ends lost 5 bases at V and 7 bases at J; junction bases unmatched: 6. The CDR3 extends over 14 amino acids. This chain's CDR3 is CASSIGQGAGGYTF. The CDR3 coding sequence is TGTGCCAGCAGTATCGGACAGGGGGCAGGTGGCTACACCTTC.

The chain has TRBV7-2 and TRBJ2-7; tentatively, D is TRBD1 (5 bases). Germline assignment: CDR1 SGHTA and CDR2 FQGNSA. The V gene lost 0 bases and the J gene lost 3 bases, with 9 bases spanning the gap. This CDR3 comprises 14 residues. CDR3 nucleotide sequence: TGTGCCAGCAGCTTAGCCCCGCAGGGCTACGAGCAGTACTTC. Its protein is CASSLAPQGYEQYF.

V usage is TRBV12-3 or TRBV12-4 and J usage is TRBJ2-5, with no clear D. CDR3 length: 12 residues. V was cut by 4 bases and J by 5 bases, with 8 bases left in between. CDR3 loop: CASSSEWETQYF. In DNA, the CDR3 is TGTGCCAGCAGTTCCGAGTGGGAGACCCAGTACTTC.